This T cell receptor beta chain was observed in a study of T-cell reconstitution after alpha-beta-depleted transplantation in children. There are 13 residues in the CDR3. Germline V gene data show CDR1 as SEHNR and CDR2 as FQNEAQ (reference sequence). Unique molecular identifiers were incorporated into the prepared TCRbeta library. A single record per CDR3 protein comes from TCRdb applying MiXCR to the PCR reads. Counted here are approximately 200,000 distinct CDR3 sequences, about 15% occurring once; the ten biggest clones make up 13%. Comments on this clonotype: Being one base from a much bigger clone, this may be a read error.

Sequences were derived from PBMCs from the stem cell graft donor, sampled from the stem cell graft. The receptor's source is a human donor who donated a stem cell graft to a child with acute lymphoblastic leukemia. The V and J genes are TRBV7-9 and TRBJ1-1; D ambiguous. For the CDR3, the DNA is TGTGCCAGCAGCTTAGCGCTAGGAACTGAACCTTTCTTT. Protein product: CASSLALGTEPFF.